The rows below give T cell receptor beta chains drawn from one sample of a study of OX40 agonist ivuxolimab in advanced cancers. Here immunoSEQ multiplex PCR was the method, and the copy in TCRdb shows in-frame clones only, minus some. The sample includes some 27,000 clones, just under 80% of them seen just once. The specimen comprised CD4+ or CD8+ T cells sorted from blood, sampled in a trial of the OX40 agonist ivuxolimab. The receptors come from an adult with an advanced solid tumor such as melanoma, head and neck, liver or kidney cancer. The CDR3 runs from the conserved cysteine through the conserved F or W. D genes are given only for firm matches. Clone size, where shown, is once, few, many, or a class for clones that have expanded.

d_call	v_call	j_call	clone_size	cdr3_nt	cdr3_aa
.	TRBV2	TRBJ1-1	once	TGTGCCATACTCCGGTTAGCGGCTGAAGCTTTCTTT	CAILRLAAEAFF
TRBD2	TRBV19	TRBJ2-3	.	TGTGCCAGTACCCCTCGGCCCAGACTAGCGGGGGTCTATAGCACAGATACGCAGTATTTT	CASTPRPRLAGVYSTDTQYF
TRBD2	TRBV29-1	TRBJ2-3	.	TGCAGCGTTGCCCCACCAGCGGGAGGCACAGATACGCAGTATTTT	CSVAPPAGGTDTQYF
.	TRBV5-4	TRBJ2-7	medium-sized	TGTGCCAGCAGCAGTAACTACGAGCAGTACTTC	CASSSNYEQYF
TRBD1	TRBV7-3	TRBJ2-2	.	TGTGCCAGCAGCTTAAACCCCGGGACAGGGGGCCTCACCGGGGAGCTGTTTTTT	CASSLNPGTGGLTGELFF
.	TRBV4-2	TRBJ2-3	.	TGTGCCAGCAGCCAAGCCCAGGGTCAGGGCACAGATACGCAGTATTTT	CASSQAQGQGTDTQYF
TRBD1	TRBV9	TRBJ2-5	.	TGTGCCAGCAGCGTCGGGACAGGGGTTAGGGAGACCCAGTACTTC	CASSVGTGVRETQYF
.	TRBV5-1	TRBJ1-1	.	TGTGCCAGCAGCTACGGGGGGCAGGCTGAAGCTTTCTTT	CASSYGGQAEAFF
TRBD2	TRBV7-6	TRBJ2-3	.	TGTGCCAGCAGCTTAGTGACTAGCGGGGGGTGGTGGTATTTT	CASSLVTSGGWWYF
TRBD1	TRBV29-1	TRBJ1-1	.	TGCAGCGTGAGACAGGGGGCAATCACTGAAGCTTTCTTT	CSVRQGAITEAFF
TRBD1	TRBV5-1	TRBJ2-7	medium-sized	TGCGCCAGCAGCTATGCCGGGACAGGGCTTCCTTTCTACGAGCAGTACTTC	CASSYAGTGLPFYEQYF
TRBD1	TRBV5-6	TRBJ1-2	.	TGTGCCAGCAGCTGGGACAGGGGGCGAGTAGAGGGCTATGGCTACACCTTC	CASSWDRGRVEGYGYTF
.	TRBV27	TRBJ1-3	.	TGTGCCGTGGGACGGCCTAACTCTGGAAACACCATATATTTT	CAVGRPNSGNTIYF
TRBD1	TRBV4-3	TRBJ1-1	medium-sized	TGCGCCAGCACCCGGGACAGTGGGAGAGGTGGCACTGAAGCTTTCTTT	CASTRDSGRGGTEAFF
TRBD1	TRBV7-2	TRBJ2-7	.	TGTGCCAGCAGCGACTGGACAGGGCCCTACGAGCAGTACTTC	CASSDWTGPYEQYF
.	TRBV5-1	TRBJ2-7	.	TGCGCCAGCAGCCTGGGGGCAGGGCGGGAGCAGTACTTC	CASSLGAGREQYF
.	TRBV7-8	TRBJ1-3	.	TGTGCCAGCAGCCTCGGTGCGGGGGCTGGAAACACCATATATTTT	CASSLGAGAGNTIYF
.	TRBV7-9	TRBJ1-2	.	TGTGCCAGCAGCTTAGTGGTGGGACCTAACTATGGCTACACCTTC	CASSLVVGPNYGYTF
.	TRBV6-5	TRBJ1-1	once	TGTGCCAGCAGTTACTCGAGGGTCCTTCGGGGTGAAGCTTTCTTT	CASSYSRVLRGEAFF
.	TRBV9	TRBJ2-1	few	TGTGCCAGCAGCGTAGGGGCTAGTGGGTACGGCGATGAGCAGTTCTTC	CASSVGASGYGDEQFF
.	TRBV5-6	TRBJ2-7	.	TGTGCCAGCAGCCCTGGGTCCAGCTCCTACGAGCAGTACTTC	CASSPGSSSYEQYF
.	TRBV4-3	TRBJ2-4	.	TGCGCCAGCAGCCAAGATTTTGTGGCGGGGCGAGCCAAAAACATTCAGTACTTC	CASSQDFVAGRAKNIQYF
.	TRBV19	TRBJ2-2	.	TGTGCCAGTAGCAGCCGAGAATGGGGCCGGAACACCGGGGAGCTGTTTTTT	CASSSREWGRNTGELFF
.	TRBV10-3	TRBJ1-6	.	TGTGCCATCAGCGTTACCCGGGACGGTCTTAATTCACCCCTCCACTTT	CAISVTRDGLNSPLHF
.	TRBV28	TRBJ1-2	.	TGTGCCAGCAGTTTTAGGGTCTCAAGCTATGGCTACACCTTC	CASSFRVSSYGYTF
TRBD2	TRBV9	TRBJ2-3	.	TGTGCCAGCAGCGCCCGACTAGCGGGGAGCACAGATACGCAGTATTTT	CASSARLAGSTDTQYF
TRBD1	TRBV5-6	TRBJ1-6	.	TGTGCCAGCAGCGGGGGACAGTATAATTCACCCCTCCACTTT	CASSGGQYNSPLHF
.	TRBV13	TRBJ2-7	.	TGTGCCAGCAGCACGACGGATCGAAGCTACGAGCAGTACTTC	CASSTTDRSYEQYF
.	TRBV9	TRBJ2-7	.	TGTGCCAGCAGCGTAGATGGACGGCCCAACGAGCAGTACTTC	CASSVDGRPNEQYF
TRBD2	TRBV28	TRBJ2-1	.	TGTGCCAGCAGTTGGGAAGCGGGGGGGACCAATGAGCAGTTCTTC	CASSWEAGGTNEQFF
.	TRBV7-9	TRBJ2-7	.	TGTGCCAGCAGTCCCCGGGGTCGTTACGAGCAGTACTTC	CASSPRGRYEQYF
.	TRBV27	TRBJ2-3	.	TGTGCCAGCAGTTTTTTATTTAAAGGTTTTGCGGGGCGAAGCACAGATACGCAGTATTTT	CASSFLFKGFAGRSTDTQYF
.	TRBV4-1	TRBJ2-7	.	TGCGCCAGCAGCCAAGATGACGAGTACGTCTCCTACGAGCAGTACTTC	CASSQDDEYVSYEQYF
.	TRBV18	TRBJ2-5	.	TGTGCCAGCTCATCAGAAGGAGGGGGAAGGGTGACCCAGTACTTC	CASSSEGGGRVTQYF
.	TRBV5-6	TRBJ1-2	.	TGTGCCAGCAGCTTGGGGGCGGTGAACTATGGCTACACCTTC	CASSLGAVNYGYTF
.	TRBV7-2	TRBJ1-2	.	TGTGCCAGCAGCTTAGTCGGGGGCTCGAGCTATGGCTACACCTTC	CASSLVGGSSYGYTF
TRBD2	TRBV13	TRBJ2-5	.	TGTGCCAGCAGCCCCGCGCGGGGGGGCTCGGAGACCCAGTACTTC	CASSPARGGSETQYF
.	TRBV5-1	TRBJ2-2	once	TGCGCCAGCAGATATACTAGCGGGGAGCTGTTTTTT	CASRYTSGELFF
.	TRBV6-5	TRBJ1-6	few	TGTGCCAGCAGTTTTACAGGCAGCTCCTATAATTCACCCCTCCACTTT	CASSFTGSSYNSPLHF
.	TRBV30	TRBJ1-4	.	TGTGCCTGGAGTGGAAGTATGGAGGTGGTCCGTGAAAAACTGTTTTTT	CAWSGSMEVVREKLFF
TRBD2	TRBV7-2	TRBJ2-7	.	TGTGCCAGCAGCCATAGCGGGGGGCCCTACGAGCAGTACTTC	CASSHSGGPYEQYF
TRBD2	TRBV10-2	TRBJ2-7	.	TGCGCCAGCAGTGAGCCGGGCGGGGGGAGCTCCTACGAGCAGTACTTC	CASSEPGGGSSYEQYF
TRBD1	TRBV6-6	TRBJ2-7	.	TGTGCCAGCAGTCCGTGGGGACAGGCCTCCTACGAGCAGTACTTC	CASSPWGQASYEQYF
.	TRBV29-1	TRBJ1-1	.	TGCAGCGTTCTCTTTAGCCTCATCAACACTGAAGCTTTCTTT	CSVLFSLINTEAFF
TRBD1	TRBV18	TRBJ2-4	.	TGTGCCAGCTCAACGGGACAGGGGGCTGACATTCAGTACTTC	CASSTGQGADIQYF
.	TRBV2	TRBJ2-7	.	TGTGCCACCCGCCCTAAGGACGGCTACGAGCAGTACTTC	CATRPKDGYEQYF
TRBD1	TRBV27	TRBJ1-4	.	TGTGCCAGCAGTCTTACCGGGACAGCCTTTGAAAAACTGTTTTTT	CASSLTGTAFEKLFF
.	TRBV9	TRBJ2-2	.	TGTGCCAGCAGCGTAGAACCCGGGGAGCTGTTTTTT	CASSVEPGELFF
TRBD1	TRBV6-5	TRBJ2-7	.	TGTGCCAGCAGTGCCGGGACAGGGAGCTACGAGCAGTACTTC	CASSAGTGSYEQYF
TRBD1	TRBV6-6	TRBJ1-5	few	TGTGCCAGCAGTGCGGGACAGGGCCTCAATCAGCCCCAGCATTTT	CASSAGQGLNQPQHF
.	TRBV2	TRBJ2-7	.	TGTGCCAGCAGTGATACAGGACAGCTCTCCTACGAGCAGTACTTC	CASSDTGQLSYEQYF
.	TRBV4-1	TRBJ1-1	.	TGCGCCAGCAGCTCGAGCGGGGGGGCAGGCCTTGAAGCTTTCTTT	CASSSSGGAGLEAFF
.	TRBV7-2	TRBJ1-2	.	TGTGCCAGCAGCTTAGTTGCCCCGGCTAACTATGGCTACACCTTC	CASSLVAPANYGYTF